These 8 T cell receptor beta chains originate from one sample sequenced in a study of cytomegalovirus exposure and HLA in healthy donors (dated by TCRdb to the late 2010s). Libraries were built with the immunoSEQ multiplex PCR assay. The multiplex PCR relied on a mix of 60 forward primers for TCR Vbeta segments and 13 reverse primers for TCR Jbeta segments. TCRdb's version of the immuneACCESS table is confined to in-frame rearrangements and falls short of the full clone set. An unresolved V gene accounts for under half of the shortfall where checked; the remainder is of unknown origin. For this sample there are some 150,000 clones; around 82% appear just once. Jointly, the top ten make up around 6.6% of the sample. The sequenced material came from PBMCs. The source of these receptors is a woman between 50 and 59 years old in good health and CMV-seropositive.

This clone was counted only a few times. This chain joins TRBV4-2 and TRBJ2-3; tentative D call: TRBD2 (5 bases). V shed 4 bases and J shed 2 bases, with 13 bases lying between them. Germline V gives CDR1 LGHNA, CDR2 YNFKEQ. There are 15 residues in the CDR3. The CDR3: CASSPYEGITDTQYF. CDR3 coding DNA: TGTGCCAGCAGCCCTTATGAGGGTATCACAGATACGCAGTATTTT.

The V gene is TRBV19, the J gene TRBJ2-2; weak D call: TRBD1 (6 bases). Germline V gene data show CDR1 as LNHDA and CDR2 as SQIVND (reference sequence). CDR3 length: 14 residues. Between the trimmed V and J ends, which lost 8 bases and 6 bases, there was a span of 16 bases. The DNA for the CDR3 is TGTGCCAGTGGCACCCAGGGGTGGTCCGGGGAGCTGTTTTTT. This sequence encodes CASGTQGWSGELFF.

The chain combines TRBV19 with TRBJ1-6; D uncertain. From germline, CDR1 is LNHDA and CDR2 SQIVND (reference sequence). The CDR3 runs 16 residues. Trimming pared 4 bases from V and 7 bases from J, leaving 17 bases between. The CDR3 here is CASSTLGRSRNSPLHF. Written as DNA, the CDR3 is TGTGCCAGTAGTACCCTTGGGAGGTCACGGAATTCACCCCTCCACTTT.

DNA for the CDR3: TGTGCCAGCTCACCAACCGAGAATGAGCAGTTCTTC. This codes for CASSPTENEQFF. The chain couples TRBV18 to TRBJ2-1, with D uncertain. This CDR3 has 12 residues. V was cut by 2 bases and J by 7 bases, with 6 bases left in between. Looked up from germline, CDR1 is KGHSH and CDR2 is LQKENI.

The genes are TRBV7-9 and TRBJ1-1; perhaps TRBD1 as D (5 bases). V lost 5 bases, J lost 1 base, and 11 bases lay in between. Germline CDR1 reads SEHNR; CDR2 reads FQNEAQ (reference sequence). The length of the CDR3 is 14 residues. CDR3 DNA sequence: TGTGCCAGCAGCCGGGGGACGTCGAACACTGAAGCTTTCTTT. This gives the protein CASSRGTSNTEAFF. Complete variable domain (other parts from reference TRBV7-9 and TRBJ1-1): DTGVSQNPRHKITKRGQNVTFRCDPISEHNRLYWYRQTLGQGPEFLTYFQNEAQLEKSRLLSDRFSAERPKGSFSTLEIQRTEQGDSAMYLCASSRGTSNTEAFFGQGTRLTVV.

The J gene is TRBJ2-7, the V gene TRBV10-3; the D gene is possibly TRBD2 (6 bases). V was pared by 2 bases and J by 3 bases, with 8 bases between. The germline CDR1 and CDR2 sequences are ENHRY and SYGVKD. This CDR3 region has 13 residues. CDR3: CAISETTSYEQYF. The CDR3 DNA reads as TGTGCCATCAGTGAGACGACTAGCTACGAGCAGTACTTC.

The chain has TRBV28 and TRBJ1-3; tentative D call: TRBD1 (6 bases). The V end lost 6 bases, the J end lost 0 bases, and 15 bases lay between the germline ends. CDR3 length: 16 residues. Germline V CDR1 and CDR2: MDHEN, SYDVKM. CDR3 loop: CASRGHLTPSGNTIYF. The DNA for the CDR3 is TGTGCCAGCAGGGGACATCTTACCCCCTCTGGAAACACCATATATTTT.

V is TRBV5-6 and J is TRBJ1-5; D gene unclear. In germline, CDR1 is SGHDT, CDR2 YYEEEE. Trimming took off 6 bases at V and 4 bases at J, with 17 bases between the two ends. CDR3 length equals 15 residues. The CDR3 protein is CASKIFGGLNQPQHF. CDR3 DNA: TGTGCCAGCAAAATCTTTGGAGGGTTGAATCAGCCCCAGCATTTT.